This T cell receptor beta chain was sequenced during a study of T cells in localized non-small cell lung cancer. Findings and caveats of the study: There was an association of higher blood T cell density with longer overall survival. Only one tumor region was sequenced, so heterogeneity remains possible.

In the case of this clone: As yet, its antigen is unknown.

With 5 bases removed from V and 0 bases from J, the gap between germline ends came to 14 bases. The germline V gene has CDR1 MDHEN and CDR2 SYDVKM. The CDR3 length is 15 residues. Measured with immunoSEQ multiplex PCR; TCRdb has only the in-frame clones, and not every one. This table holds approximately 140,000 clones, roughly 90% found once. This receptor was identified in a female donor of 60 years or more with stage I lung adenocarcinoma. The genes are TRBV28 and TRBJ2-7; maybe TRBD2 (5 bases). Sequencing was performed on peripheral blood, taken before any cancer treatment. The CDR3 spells CASSPRTVSSYEQYF. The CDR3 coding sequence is TGTGCCAGCAGTCCTAGGACTGTGAGCTCCTACGAGCAGTACTTC.